This passage covers 6 T cell receptor beta chains from one sample sequenced in a study of T-cell reconstitution after alpha-beta-depleted transplantation in children. Unique molecular identifiers tagged the TCRbeta library. TCRdb reanalysed the PCR reads using MiXCR and keeps one entry per CDR3 protein. The sample has just over 950,000 distinct CDR3 sequences, about 29% seen once. This material consisted of PBMCs, mostly from graft donor cells, taken 360 days after TCRalphabeta/CD19-depleted stem cell transplant. All receptors derive from a boy under two years old who had a stem cell transplant for SCID, so the T cells may come from the graft donor.

V gene TRBV6-1 combines with J gene TRBJ2-1, with 8 positions matching TRBD2. Germline CDR1 MNHNS, CDR2 SASEGT. V trimming: 6 bases; J trimming: 0 bases; junction bases outside the gene matches: 10. There are 17 residues in the CDR3. The CDR3 loop reads CASSPHFGGVSYNEQFF. Here the CDR3 DNA reads TGTGCCAGCAGCCCCCATTTCGGGGGGGTCTCCTACAATGAGCAGTTCTTC.

In this sample, this clonotype turned up a few times. The chain carries TRBV20-1 and TRBJ1-1; 8 nucleotides line up with TRBD1. The germline V gene encodes CDR1 DFQATT and CDR2 SNEGSKA (reference sequence). V lost 3 bases and J lost 5; bases outside the gene matches: 5. The CDR3 consists of 13 residues. DNA of the CDR3: TGCAGTGCTAGGAACAGGGGGTGGACTGAAGCTTTCTTT. Its protein is CSARNRGWTEAFF.

This clonotype has only a few counts. The chain joins TRBV18 to TRBJ2-5; possible D gene TRBD2, 5 bases. The CDR3 length is 13 residues. Germline V lookup: CDR1 KGHSH, CDR2 LQKENI. Trimming took off 5 bases at V and 4 bases at J, with 11 bases between the two ends. Here the CDR3 DNA reads TGTGCCAGCTCAACCGAGGGAAGAGAGACCCAGTACTTC. Protein product: CASSTEGRETQYF.

In its sample, this clonotype was seen many times. V and J are TRBV12-3 or TRBV12-4 and TRBJ1-1, with a tentative D call TRBD1 (5 bases). Trimming left V 2 bases short and J 7 bases short, with 8 bases between. The CDR3 is 12 amino acids. The CDR3 region has the DNA TGTGCCAGCAGTTTATCAGGGTTTGAAGCTTTCTTT. This codes for CASSLSGFEAFF.

This clonotype has at least ten counts. This chain uses TRBV5-1 with TRBJ1-5; 9 nucleotides align to TRBD1. The CDR3 is 16 residues long. With V trimmed by 1 base and J by 7 bases, 9 bases remained unmatched. From germline, CDR1 is SGHRS and CDR2 YFSETQ. CDR3 protein: CASSLNPGQGKQPQHF. In DNA, the CDR3 is TGCGCCAGCAGCTTGAACCCCGGACAGGGGAAGCAGCCCCAGCATTTT.

J is TRBJ2-2 and V is TRBV28; D possibly matches TRBD1 or TRBD2 (5 bases each). There are 16 residues in the CDR3. Per the germline V gene, CDR1 is MDHEN and CDR2 is SYDVKM. V was clipped by 7 bases and J by 0 bases, with 15 bases between them. CDR3 sequence: CASIPLGTPNTGELFF. The CDR3 DNA sequence: TGTGCCAGCATCCCACTCGGGACCCCGAACACCGGGGAGCTGTTTTTT.